This is a list of T cell receptor beta chains from one sample in a study of T cell changes during pregnancy in multiple sclerosis. The repertoire was sequenced with immunoSEQ multiplex PCR; TCRdb's copy has only in-frame clones and lacks some. Of 60,000 or so clones listed, around 90% are singletons. The sequenced sample was CD4+ T cells from peripheral blood mononuclear cells, obtained after pregnancy. The receptors here all came from a female donor in good health, enrolled as a control in a pregnancy study. The CDR3 runs from the conserved cysteine through the conserved F or W. Each record gives: CDR3 length, D gene, V gene, J gene, CDR3 protein. The D gene is left open where the match is weak.

14	NA	TRBV5-5	TRBJ1-1	CASSLDQVNTEAFF
13	NA	TRBV7-2	TRBJ1-5	CASSSVAGRPQHF
14	NA	TRBV7-9	TRBJ1-4	CASSLDQGTAKLFF
13	NA	TRBV18	TRBJ1-5	CASSPEGNQPQHF
14	TRBD1	TRBV7-9	TRBJ1-2	CASSDDDRVGGYTF
15	NA	TRBV5-1	TRBJ1-6	CASSFGQQADSPLHF
16	NA	TRBV19	TRBJ1-2	CASSIVWGDPRYGYTF
14	TRBD1	TRBV7-8	TRBJ1-5	CASSIDRGDQPQHF
12	NA	TRBV6-5	TRBJ2-1	CASSYGGFGQFF
12	TRBD1	TRBV10-3	TRBJ2-7	CAIREQGWEQYF
16	TRBD2	TRBV11-3	TRBJ2-5	CASSPSGGGLKETQYF
16	NA	TRBV5-6	TRBJ2-1	CASSLVSRAANNEQFF
18	TRBD1	TRBV19	TRBJ1-5	CASTTLGTGVTSNQPQHF
12	NA	TRBV5-1	TRBJ1-1	CASSLEFGIAFF
15	NA	TRBV9	TRBJ1-3	CASSVNSLSGNTIYF
15	TRBD1	TRBV4-1	TRBJ2-2	CASGPGQGGTGELFF
16	TRBD2	TRBV10-3	TRBJ2-3	CAISESERGGLDTQYF
14	NA	TRBV7-2	TRBJ2-5	CASSFSGQQETQYF
13	TRBD1	TRBV19	TRBJ1-1	CASSRRQGTEAFF